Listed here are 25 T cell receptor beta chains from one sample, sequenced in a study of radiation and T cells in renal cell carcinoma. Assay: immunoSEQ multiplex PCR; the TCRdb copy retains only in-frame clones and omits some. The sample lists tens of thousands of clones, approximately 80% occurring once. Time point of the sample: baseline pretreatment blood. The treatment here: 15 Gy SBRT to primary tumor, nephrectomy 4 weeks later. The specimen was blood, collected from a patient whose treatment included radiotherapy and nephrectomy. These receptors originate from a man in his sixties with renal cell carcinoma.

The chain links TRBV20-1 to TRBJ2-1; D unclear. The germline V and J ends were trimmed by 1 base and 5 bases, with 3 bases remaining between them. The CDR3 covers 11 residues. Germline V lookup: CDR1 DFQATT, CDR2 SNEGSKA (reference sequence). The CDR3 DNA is TGCAGTGCTAGAGGGGACAATGAGCAGTTCTTC. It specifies CSARGDNEQFF.

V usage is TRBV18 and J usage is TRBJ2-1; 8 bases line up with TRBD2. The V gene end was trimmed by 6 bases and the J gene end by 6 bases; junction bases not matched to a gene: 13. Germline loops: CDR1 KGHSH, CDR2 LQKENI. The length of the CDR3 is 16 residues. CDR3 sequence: CASSIPGLGYANEQFF. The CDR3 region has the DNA TGTGCCAGCTCGATTCCGGGACTAGGATACGCCAATGAGCAGTTCTTC.

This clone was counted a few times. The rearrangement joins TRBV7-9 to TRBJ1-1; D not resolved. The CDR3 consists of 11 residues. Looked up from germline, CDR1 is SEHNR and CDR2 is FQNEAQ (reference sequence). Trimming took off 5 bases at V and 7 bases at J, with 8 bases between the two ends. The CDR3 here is CASSLRDEAFF. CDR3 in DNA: TGTGCCAGCAGCCTACGTGATGAAGCTTTCTTT.

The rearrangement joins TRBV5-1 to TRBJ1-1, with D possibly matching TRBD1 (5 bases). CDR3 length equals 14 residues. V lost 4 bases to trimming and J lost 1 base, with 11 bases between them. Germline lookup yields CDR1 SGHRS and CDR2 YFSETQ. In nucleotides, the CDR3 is TGCGCCAGCAGCCAAGGGGTAGCGAACACTGAAGCTTTCTTT. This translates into CASSQGVANTEAFF.

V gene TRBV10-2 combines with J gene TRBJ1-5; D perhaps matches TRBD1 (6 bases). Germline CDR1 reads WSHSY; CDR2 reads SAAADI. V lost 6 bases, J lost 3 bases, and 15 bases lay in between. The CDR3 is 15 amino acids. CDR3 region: CASREGGQPNQPQHF. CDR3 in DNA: TGCGCCAGCAGAGAGGGGGGCCAACCCAATCAGCCCCAGCATTTT.

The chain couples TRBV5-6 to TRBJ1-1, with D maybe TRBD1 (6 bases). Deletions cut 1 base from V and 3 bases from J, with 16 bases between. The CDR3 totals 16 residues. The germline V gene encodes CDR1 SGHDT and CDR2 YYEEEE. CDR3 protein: CASSLLPRTEYTEAFF. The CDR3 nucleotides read TGTGCCAGCAGCTTGTTACCTCGGACAGAGTACACTGAAGCTTTCTTT.

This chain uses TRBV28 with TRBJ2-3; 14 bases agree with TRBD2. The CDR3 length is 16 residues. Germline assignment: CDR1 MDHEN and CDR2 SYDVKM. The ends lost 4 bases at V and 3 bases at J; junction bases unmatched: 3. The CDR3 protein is CASSSWTSGRTDTQYF. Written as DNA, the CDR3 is TGTGCCAGCAGTTCCTGGACTAGCGGGAGGACAGATACGCAGTATTTT.

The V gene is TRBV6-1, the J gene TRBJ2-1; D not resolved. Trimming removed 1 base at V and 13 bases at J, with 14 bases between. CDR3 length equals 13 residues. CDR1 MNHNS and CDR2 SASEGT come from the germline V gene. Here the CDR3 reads CASSEGFFDGQFF. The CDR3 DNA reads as TGTGCCAGCAGTGAAGGCTTTTTTGACGGACAGTTCTTC.

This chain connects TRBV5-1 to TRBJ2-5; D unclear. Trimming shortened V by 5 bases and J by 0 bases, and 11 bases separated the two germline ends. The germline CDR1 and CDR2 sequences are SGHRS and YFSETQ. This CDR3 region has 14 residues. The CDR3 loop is CASRSAVYQETQYF. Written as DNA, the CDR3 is TGCGCCAGCAGAAGTGCAGTTTACCAAGAGACCCAGTACTTC.

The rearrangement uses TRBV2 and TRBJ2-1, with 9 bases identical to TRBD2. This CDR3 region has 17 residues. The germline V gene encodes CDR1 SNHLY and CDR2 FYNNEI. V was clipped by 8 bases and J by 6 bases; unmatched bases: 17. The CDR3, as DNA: TGTGCCAGCGCGGCAGGGTTTCTGCGACTAGCGGTCAATGAGCAGTTCTTC. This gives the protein CASAAGFLRLAVNEQFF.

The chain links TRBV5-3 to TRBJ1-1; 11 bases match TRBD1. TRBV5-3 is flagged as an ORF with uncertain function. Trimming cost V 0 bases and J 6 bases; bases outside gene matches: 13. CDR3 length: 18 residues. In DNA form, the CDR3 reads TGTGCCAGAAGCTTGGAGGCGATAAATGGGACAGGGGGACCTGAAGCTTTCTTT. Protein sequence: CARSLEAINGTGGPEAFF.

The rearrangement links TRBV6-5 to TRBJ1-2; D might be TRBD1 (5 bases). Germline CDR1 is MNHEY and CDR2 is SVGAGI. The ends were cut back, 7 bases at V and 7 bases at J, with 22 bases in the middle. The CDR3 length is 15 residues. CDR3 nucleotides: TGTGCCAGCACGCCCGGGACCCTGGGGAGCCGTGGCTACACCTTC. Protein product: CASTPGTLGSRGYTF.

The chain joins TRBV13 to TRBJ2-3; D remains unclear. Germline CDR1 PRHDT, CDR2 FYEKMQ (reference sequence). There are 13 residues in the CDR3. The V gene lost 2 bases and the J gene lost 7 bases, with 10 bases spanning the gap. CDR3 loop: CASSLNTLYTQYF. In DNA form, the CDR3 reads TGTGCCAGCAGCTTAAACACCCTTTATACGCAGTATTTT.

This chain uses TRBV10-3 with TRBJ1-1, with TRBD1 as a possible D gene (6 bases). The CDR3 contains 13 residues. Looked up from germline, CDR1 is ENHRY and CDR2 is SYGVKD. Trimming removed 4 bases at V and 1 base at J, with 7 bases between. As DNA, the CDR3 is TGTGCCATCAGTGTGGGACAGAACACTGAAGCTTTCTTT. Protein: CAISVGQNTEAFF.

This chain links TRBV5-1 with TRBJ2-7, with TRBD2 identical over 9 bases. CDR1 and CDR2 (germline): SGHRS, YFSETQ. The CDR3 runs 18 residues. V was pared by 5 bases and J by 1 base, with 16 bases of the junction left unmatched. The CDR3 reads CASSRSLAGLGGSYEQYF. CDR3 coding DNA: TGCGCCAGCAGTAGAAGTCTAGCGGGATTAGGTGGGTCCTACGAGCAGTACTTC. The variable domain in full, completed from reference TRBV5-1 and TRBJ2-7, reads KAGVTQTPRYLIKTRGQQVTLSCSPISGHRSVSWYQQTPGQGLQFLFEYFSETQRNKGNFPGRFSGRQFSNSRSEMNVSTLELGDSALYLCASSRSLAGLGGSYEQYFGPGTRLTVT.

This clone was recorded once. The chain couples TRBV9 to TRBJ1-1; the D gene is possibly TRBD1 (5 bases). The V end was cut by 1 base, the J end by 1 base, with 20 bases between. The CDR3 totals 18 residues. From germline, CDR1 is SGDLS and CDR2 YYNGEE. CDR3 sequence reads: CASSVHSPGGNANTEAFF. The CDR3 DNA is TGTGCCAGCAGCGTACATTCCCCGGGGGGGAATGCGAACACTGAAGCTTTCTTT. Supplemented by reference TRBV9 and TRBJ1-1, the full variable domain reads DSGVTQTPKHLITATGQRVTLRCSPRSGDLSVYWYQQSLDQGLQFLIQYYNGEERAKGNILERFSAQQFPDLHSELNLSSLELGDSALYFCASSVHSPGGNANTEAFFGQGTRLTVV.

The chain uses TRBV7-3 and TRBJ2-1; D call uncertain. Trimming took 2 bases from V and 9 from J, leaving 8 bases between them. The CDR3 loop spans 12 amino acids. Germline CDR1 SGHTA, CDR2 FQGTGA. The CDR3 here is CASSLSRSEQFF. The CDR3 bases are TGTGCCAGCAGCTTATCCAGAAGTGAGCAGTTCTTC.

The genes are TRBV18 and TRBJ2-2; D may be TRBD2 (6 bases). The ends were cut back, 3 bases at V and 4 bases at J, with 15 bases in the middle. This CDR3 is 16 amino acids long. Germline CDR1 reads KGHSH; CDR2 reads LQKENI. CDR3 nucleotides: TGTGCCAGCTCACCTACCAGACTAGGAGGCACCGGGGAGCTGTTTTTT. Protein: CASSPTRLGGTGELFF.

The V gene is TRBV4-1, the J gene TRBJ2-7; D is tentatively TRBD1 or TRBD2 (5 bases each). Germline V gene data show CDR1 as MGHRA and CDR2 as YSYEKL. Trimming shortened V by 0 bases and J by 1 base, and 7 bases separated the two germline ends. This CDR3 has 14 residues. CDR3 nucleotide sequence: TGCGCCAGCAGCCAAGAGAGGGGATCCTACGAGCAGTACTTC. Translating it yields CASSQERGSYEQYF.

The CDR3 nucleotides are TGTGCCAGCAGCGCCGGACAGGGAGGGGGACAGCCCCAGCATTTT. Translation: CASSAGQGGGQPQHF. The genes are TRBV9 and TRBJ1-5, with 8 bases fitting TRBD1. The CDR3 length is 15 residues. Trimming removed 3 bases from V and 7 bases from J; junction bases left unmatched: 9. The germline gives CDR1 SGDLS, CDR2 YYNGEE.

CDR3 coding DNA: TGTGCCTGCGACGCCGGCTACGAGCAGTACTTC. Its translation: CACDAGYEQYF. The chain employs TRBV19 and TRBJ2-7; D remains ambiguous. The CDR3 loop spans 11 amino acids. The V end was cut by 11 bases, the J end by 3 bases, with 11 bases between. Germline V CDR1 and CDR2: LNHDA, SQIVND (reference sequence).

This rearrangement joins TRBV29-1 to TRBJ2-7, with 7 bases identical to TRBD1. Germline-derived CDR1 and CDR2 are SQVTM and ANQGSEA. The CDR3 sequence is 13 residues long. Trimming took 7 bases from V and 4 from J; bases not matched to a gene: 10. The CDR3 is CSALLTGAYEQYF. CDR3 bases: TGCAGCGCCCTTCTCACAGGGGCGTACGAGCAGTACTTC.

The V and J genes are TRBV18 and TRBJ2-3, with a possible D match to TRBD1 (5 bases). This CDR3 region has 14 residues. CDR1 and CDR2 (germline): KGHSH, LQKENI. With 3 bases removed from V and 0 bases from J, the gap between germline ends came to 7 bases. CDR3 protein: CASSPKGSTDTQYF. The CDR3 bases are TGTGCCAGCTCACCGAAGGGGAGCACAGATACGCAGTATTTT.

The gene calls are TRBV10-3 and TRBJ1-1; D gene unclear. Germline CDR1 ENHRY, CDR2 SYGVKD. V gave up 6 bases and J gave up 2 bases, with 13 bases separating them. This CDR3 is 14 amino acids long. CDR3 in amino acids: CAIRAELANTEAFF. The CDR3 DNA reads TGTGCCATCAGGGCTGAGCTGGCAAACACTGAAGCTTTCTTT.

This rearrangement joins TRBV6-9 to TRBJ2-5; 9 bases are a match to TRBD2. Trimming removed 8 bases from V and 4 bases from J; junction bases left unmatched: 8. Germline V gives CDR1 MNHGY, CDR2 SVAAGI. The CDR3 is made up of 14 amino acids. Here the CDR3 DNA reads TGTGCCAGCGGTAGTGGTAGCGGGAGAGAGACCCAGTACTTC. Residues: CASGSGSGRETQYF.